This entry concerns a single T cell receptor beta chain. TCR beta sequencing covered blood CD8+ and CD4+ T cells. These data are taken from a study of CD8 T cells in Susac syndrome. RNA, at about 0.5 to 1 ug, was reverse transcribed with random hexamers. Coverage of TCR beta CDR3 amplification by immunoSEQ multiplex PCR extended to 54 Vbeta and 13 Jbeta. TCRdb itself ran the immunoSEQ multiplex PCR reads through MiXCR, one entry per CDR3 protein. Here the sample spans about 200,000 distinct CDR3 sequences, 90% to 95% being singletons. Trimming took 1 base from V and 6 from J, leaving 13 bases between them. Germline assignment: CDR1 SEHNR and CDR2 FQNEAQ (reference sequence). This CDR3 region has 15 residues.

Sequenced material: CD4+ T cells from PBMCs. This chain joins TRBV7-9 and TRBJ2-1; weak D call: TRBD2 (6 bases). The clonotype originates from a human donor with multiple sclerosis. Here the CDR3 DNA reads TGTGCCAGCAGCTTAGTAGAATCTAGCGCCAATGAGCAGTTCTTC. Its protein is CASSLVESSANEQFF.